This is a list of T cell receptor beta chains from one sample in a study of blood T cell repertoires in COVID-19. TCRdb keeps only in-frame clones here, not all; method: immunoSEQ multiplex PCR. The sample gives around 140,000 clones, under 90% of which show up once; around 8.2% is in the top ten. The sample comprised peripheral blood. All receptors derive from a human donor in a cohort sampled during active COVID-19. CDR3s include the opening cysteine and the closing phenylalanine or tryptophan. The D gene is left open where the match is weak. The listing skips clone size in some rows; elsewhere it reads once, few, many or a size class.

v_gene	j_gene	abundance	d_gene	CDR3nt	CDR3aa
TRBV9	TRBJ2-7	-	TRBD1	TGTGCCAGCAGGAAGACAGGGGAGGCGGGTGAGCAGTACTTC	CASRKTGEAGEQYF
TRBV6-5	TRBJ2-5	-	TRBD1	TGTGCCAGCAGAAGGCAGGGGGTTCAGACCCAGTACTTC	CASRRQGVQTQYF
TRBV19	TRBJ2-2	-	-	TGTGCCAGCTCGGACAGTGCGGACACCGGGGAGCTGTTTTTT	CASSDSADTGELFF
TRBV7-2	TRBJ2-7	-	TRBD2	TGTGCCAGCAGCTTATCCCTAAATGCGGGAGGGTCCTACGAGCAGTACTTC	CASSLSLNAGGSYEQYF
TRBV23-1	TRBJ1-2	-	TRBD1	TGCGCCAGCAGTCAACCCTGGAGGGGGCGACGTTATGGCTACACCTTC	CASSQPWRGRRYGYTF
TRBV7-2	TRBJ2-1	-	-	TGTGCCAGCAGCTTAGACGGTGAGCAGTTCTTC	CASSLDGEQFF
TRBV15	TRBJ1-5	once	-	TGTGCCACCAGCCTCCCTTCCCCCCAGGGATTAAATCAGCCCCAGCATTTT	CATSLPSPQGLNQPQHF
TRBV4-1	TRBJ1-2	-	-	TGCGCCAGCAGCCAAGGGGCCTATGGCTACACCTTC	CASSQGAYGYTF
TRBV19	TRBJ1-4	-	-	TGTGCCAGTAGTATAGGAGGGCAGAATGAAAAACTGTTTTTT	CASSIGGQNEKLFF
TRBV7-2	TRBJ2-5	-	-	TGTGCCAGCAGCTCGGACTGGGGGACCCAGTACTTC	CASSSDWGTQYF
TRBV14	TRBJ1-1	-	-	TGTGCCAGCAGCCAAACAGAGAACACTGAAGCTTTCTTT	CASSQTENTEAFF
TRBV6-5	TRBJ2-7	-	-	TGTGCCAGCGTGGAAGGGGGAGCGTACTACGAGCAGTACTTC	CASVEGGAYYEQYF
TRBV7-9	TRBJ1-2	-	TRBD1	TGTGCCAGCAGCTACACCGGGACAGGGGGAGGCTACACCTTC	CASSYTGTGGGYTF
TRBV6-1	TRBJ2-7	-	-	TGTGCCAGCAGTGGGAGAGACAGCTATAAGGGGTACGAGCAGTACTTC	CASSGRDSYKGYEQYF
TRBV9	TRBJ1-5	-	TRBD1	TGTGCCAGCAGCAAACAGGGGGGCGGTCAGCCCCAGCATTTT	CASSKQGGGQPQHF
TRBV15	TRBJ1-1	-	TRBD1	TGTGCCACCAGCAGAGATGGTGTGACAGGGATACTTTCGGACACTGAAGCTTTCTTT	CATSRDGVTGILSDTEAFF
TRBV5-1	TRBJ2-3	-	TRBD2	TGCGCCAGCAGCTCCGCGGGGGGCGGACGGAGCGAATCTAGCACAGATACGCAGTATTTT	CASSSAGGGRSESSTDTQYF
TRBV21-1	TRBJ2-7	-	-	TGTGCCAGCAGCCACCGGTCTAGCGGGAGCGGCTACGAGCAGTACTTC	CASSHRSSGSGYEQYF
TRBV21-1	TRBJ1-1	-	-	TGTGCCAGCAGCAATATAATCCTCGGGAAACCGGACAGGGGTATCACTGAAGCTTTCTTT	CASSNIILGKPDRGITEAFF
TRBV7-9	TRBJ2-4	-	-	TGTGCCAGCAGCTTAGCGGGGGGAGCCAAAAACATTCAGTACTTC	CASSLAGGAKNIQYF
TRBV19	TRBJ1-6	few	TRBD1	TGTGCCAGTAGTGGGGACAGGGGTAATTCACCCCTCCACTTT	CASSGDRGNSPLHF
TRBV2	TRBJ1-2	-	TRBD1	TGTGCCACCCTTGGGGAACCGGGACAGGGGTTCTATGGCTACACCTTC	CATLGEPGQGFYGYTF
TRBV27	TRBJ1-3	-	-	TGTGCCAGCAGTAGGAGACCGATCTCTGGAAACACCATATATTTT	CASSRRPISGNTIYF
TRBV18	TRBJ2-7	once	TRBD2	TGTGCCAGCTCAACCACGATTAGCGGGAGTGGGGTCGAGCAGTACTTC	CASSTTISGSGVEQYF
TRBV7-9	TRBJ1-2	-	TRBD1	TGTGCCAGCAGTGGGGACAGGGACTATGGCTACACCTTC	CASSGDRDYGYTF
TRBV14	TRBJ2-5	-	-	TGTGCCAGCAGCCGGGCAGAGCACCAAGAGACCCAGTACTTC	CASSRAEHQETQYF
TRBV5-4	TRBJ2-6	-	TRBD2	TGTGCCAGCAGCCCAAGACTAGCGGGAGGGGCTGGGGCCAACGTCCTGACTTTC	CASSPRLAGGAGANVLTF
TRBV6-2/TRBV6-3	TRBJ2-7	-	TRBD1	TGTGCCAGCAGTCCGACACAGACAGGGGATTGGAGGAGCTACGAGCAGTACTTC	CASSPTQTGDWRSYEQYF
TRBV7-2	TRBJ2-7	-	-	TGTGCCAGCAGCTTAGCGGCTAGCGAGGTCTACGAGCAGTACTTC	CASSLAASEVYEQYF
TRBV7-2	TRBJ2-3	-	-	TGTGCCAGCAGCCCCCTACAGAGCACAGATACGCAGTATTTT	CASSPLQSTDTQYF
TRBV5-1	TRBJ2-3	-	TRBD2	TGCGCCAGCAGCCAGGGACTAGCAGACACAGATACGCAGTATTTT	CASSQGLADTDTQYF
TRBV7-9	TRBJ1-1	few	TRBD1	TGTGCCAGCAGCTCCGGGACAGGGGCCATGAACACTGAAGCTTTCTTT	CASSSGTGAMNTEAFF
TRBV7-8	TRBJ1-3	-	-	TGTGCCAGCAGCTCGACAGGCTCAAACCGAGGAAACACCATATATTTT	CASSSTGSNRGNTIYF
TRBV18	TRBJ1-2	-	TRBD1	TGTGCCAGCTCACCACAAGCGGGACAGGGGACCGTTCGAGCTAACTATGGCTACACCTTC	CASSPQAGQGTVRANYGYTF
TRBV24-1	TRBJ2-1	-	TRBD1	TGTGCCACGAGACAGGGGCGCCAGGGGGGCGGTGAGCAGTTCTTC	CATRQGRQGGGEQFF
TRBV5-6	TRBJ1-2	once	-	TGTGCCAGCAGCGGACCAGGAGGTAATGCTAACTATGGCTACACCTTC	CASSGPGGNANYGYTF
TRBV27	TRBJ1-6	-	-	TGTGCCAGCAGTTTAAAGGAACCAGGAGGGAATTCACCCCTCCACTTT	CASSLKEPGGNSPLHF
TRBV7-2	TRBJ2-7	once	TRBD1	TGTGCCAGCAGCCACAGGACAGGGGGCTGGTACGAGCAGTACTTC	CASSHRTGGWYEQYF
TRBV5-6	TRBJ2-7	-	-	TGTGCCAGCAGCTTGGTTGCAGGGGCCCTCGCCTACGAGCAGTACTTC	CASSLVAGALAYEQYF
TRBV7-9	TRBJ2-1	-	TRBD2	TGTGCCAGCAGCGCAACTAGCGGGAGGGCCTGGGACCTATACAATGAGCAGTTCTTC	CASSATSGRAWDLYNEQFF
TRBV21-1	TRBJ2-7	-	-	TGTGCCAGCAGTCTGACGGGACAGAACTACGAGCAGTACTTC	CASSLTGQNYEQYF
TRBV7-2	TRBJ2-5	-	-	TGTGCCAGCAGCCCCGGACAATTTGAAGAGACCCAGTACTTC	CASSPGQFEETQYF
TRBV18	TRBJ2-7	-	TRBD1	TGTGCCAGCTCACCCGCGGACAGGGACCTATCCTACGAGCAGTACTTC	CASSPADRDLSYEQYF
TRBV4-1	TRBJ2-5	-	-	TGCGCCAGCAGCCAACCCCTTAGGACACAAGAGACCCAGTACTTC	CASSQPLRTQETQYF
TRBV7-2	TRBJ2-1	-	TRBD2	TGTGCCAGCAGCTTAGCGGGAGGGGTGGGCAATGAGCAGTTCTTC	CASSLAGGVGNEQFF
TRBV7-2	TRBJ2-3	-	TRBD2	TGTGCCAGCAGCTTACTGAGGACTAGCGGGACTGATACGCAGTATTTT	CASSLLRTSGTDTQYF
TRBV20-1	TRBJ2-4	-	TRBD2	TGCAGTGCTAGTTCCGAGAGCGGGAAAGGCAAAAACATTCAGTACTTC	CSASSESGKGKNIQYF
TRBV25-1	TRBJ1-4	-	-	TGTGCCAGCAGCGCACAGATAACAACTAATGAAAAACTGTTTTTT	CASSAQITTNEKLFF
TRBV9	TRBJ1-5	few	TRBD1	TGTGCCAGCAGCGGCGGGACAGGGGATCAGCCCCAGCATTTT	CASSGGTGDQPQHF
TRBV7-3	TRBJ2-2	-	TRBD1	TGTGCCAGCAGCCCGGACAGGGGGCGCTGGGGGGACACCGGGGAGCTGTTTTTT	CASSPDRGRWGDTGELFF
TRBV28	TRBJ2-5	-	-	TGTGCCAGCAGTTGGGGACACGGACAAGAGACCCAGTACTTC	CASSWGHGQETQYF
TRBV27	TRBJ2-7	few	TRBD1	TGTGCCAGCAGTTCCGGACAGGGGGTATCCTACGAGCAGTACTTC	CASSSGQGVSYEQYF
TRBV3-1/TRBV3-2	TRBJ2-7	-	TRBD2	TGTGCCAGCAGCCAAGAAGCTAGCGGGAGCCCGAGGCAGTACTTC	CASSQEASGSPRQYF
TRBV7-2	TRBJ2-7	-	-	TGTGCCAGCAGCTCAGCGCAGGGAGGCGAGCAGTACTTC	CASSSAQGGEQYF
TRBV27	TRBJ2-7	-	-	TGTGCCAGCAGTTTAAAGGTGACAGCCGAGCAGTACTTC	CASSLKVTAEQYF
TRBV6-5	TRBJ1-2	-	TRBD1	TGTGCCAGCAGAGCCGACAGGGGAGGGAAGTACACCTTC	CASRADRGGKYTF
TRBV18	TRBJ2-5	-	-	TGTGCCAGCTCACCAGCGTTACAAGAGACCCAGTACTTC	CASSPALQETQYF
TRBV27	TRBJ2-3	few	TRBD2	TGTGCCAGCAGTTTATTGGTGCTATCCGGGAGGGCCGGAGATACGCAGTATTTT	CASSLLVLSGRAGDTQYF